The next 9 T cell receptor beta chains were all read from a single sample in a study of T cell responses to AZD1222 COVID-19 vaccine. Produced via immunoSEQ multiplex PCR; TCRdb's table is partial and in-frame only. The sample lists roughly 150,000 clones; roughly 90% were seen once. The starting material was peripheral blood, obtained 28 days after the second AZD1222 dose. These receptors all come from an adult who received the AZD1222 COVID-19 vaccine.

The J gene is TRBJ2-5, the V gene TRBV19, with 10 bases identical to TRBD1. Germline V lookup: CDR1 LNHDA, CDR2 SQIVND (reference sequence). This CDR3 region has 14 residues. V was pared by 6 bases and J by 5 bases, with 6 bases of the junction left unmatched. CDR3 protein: CASSRQGAVETQYF. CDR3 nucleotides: TGTGCCAGTAGCAGACAGGGGGCTGTGGAGACCCAGTACTTC. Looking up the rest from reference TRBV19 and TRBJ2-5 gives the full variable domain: DGGITQSPKYLFRKEGQNVTLSCEQNLNHDAMYWYRQDPGQGLRLIYYSQIVNDFQKGDIAEGYSVSREKKESFPLTVTSAQKNPTAFYLCASSRQGAVETQYFGPGTRLLVL.

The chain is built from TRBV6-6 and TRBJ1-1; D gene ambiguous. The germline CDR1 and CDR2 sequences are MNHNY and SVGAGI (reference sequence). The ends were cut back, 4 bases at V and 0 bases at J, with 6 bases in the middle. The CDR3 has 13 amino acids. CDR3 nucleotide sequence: TGTGCCAGCAGTTTTTCGATGAACACTGAAGCTTTCTTT. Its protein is CASSFSMNTEAFF.

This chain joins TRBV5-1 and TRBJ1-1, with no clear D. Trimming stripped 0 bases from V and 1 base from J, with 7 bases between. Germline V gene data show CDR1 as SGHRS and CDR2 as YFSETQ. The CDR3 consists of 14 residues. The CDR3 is CASSLGAGNTEAFF. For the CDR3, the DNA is TGCGCCAGCAGCTTGGGGGCAGGGAACACTGAAGCTTTCTTT.

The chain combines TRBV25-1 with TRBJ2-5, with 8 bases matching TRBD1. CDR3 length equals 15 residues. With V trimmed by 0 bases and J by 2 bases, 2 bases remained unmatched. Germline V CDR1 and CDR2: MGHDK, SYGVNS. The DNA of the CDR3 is TGTGCCAGCAGTGAATACAGGGGGCGTCAAGAGACCCAGTACTTC. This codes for CASSEYRGRQETQYF.

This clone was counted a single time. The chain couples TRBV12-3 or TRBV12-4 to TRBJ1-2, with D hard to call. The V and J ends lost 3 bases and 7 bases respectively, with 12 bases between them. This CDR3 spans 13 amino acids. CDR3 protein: CASSLARARGYTF. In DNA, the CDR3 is TGTGCCAGCAGTTTGGCACGGGCGCGTGGCTACACCTTC.

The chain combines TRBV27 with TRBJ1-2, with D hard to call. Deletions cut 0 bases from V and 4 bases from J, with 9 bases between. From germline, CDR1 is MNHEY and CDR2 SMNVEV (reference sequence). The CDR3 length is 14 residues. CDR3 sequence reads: CASSLSWDSYGYTF. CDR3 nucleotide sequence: TGTGCCAGCAGTTTATCCTGGGATTCCTATGGCTACACCTTC.

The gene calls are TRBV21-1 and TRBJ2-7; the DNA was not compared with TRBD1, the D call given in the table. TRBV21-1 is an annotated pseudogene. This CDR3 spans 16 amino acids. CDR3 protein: CASSKKSGGQGYEQYF. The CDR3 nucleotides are TGTGCCAGCAGCAAAAAAAGTGGGGGACAGGGCTACGAGCAGTACTTC.

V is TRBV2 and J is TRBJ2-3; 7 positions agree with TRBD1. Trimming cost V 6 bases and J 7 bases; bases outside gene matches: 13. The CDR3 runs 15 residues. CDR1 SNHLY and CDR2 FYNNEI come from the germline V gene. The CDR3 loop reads CASRSRTGLANTQYF. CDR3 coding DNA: TGTGCCAGCAGGTCACGGACAGGCCTCGCGAATACGCAGTATTTT. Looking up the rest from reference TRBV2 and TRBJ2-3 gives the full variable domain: EPEVTQTPSHQVTQMGQEVILRCVPISNHLYFYWYRQILGQKVEFLVSFYNNEISEKSEIFDDQFSVERPDGSNFTLKIRSTKLEDSAMYFCASRSRTGLANTQYFGPGTRLTVL.

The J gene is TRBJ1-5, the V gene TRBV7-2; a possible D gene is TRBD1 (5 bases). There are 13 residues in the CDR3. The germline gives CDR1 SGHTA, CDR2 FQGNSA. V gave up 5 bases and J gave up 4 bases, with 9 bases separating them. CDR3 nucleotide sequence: TGTGCCAGCAGCATTGGGACTAATCAGCCCCAGCATTTT. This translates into CASSIGTNQPQHF.